Listed below are T cell receptor beta chains from one sample, sequenced in a study of shared clonotypes between healthy human individuals. Sequencing was performed with immunoSEQ multiplex PCR; in TCRdb, only in-frame clones are kept and a portion is missing. Seen here are just over 2,000,000 clones, roughly 94% observed once, and the top ten hold 0.13%. Sequencing was done on a sample of naive CD4+ T cells sorted from blood. These receptors all stem from a man aged 18 to 29 in good health. Both conserved end residues are part of each CDR3. Each record gives: V gene, clone size, D gene, J gene, CDR3 DNA, CDR3 protein. A D gene is named only where the DNA matches it firmly. A row's size may be missing; if present it is once, few, many or a size class.

v_call: TRBV6-1; clone_size: .; d_call: .; j_call: TRBJ1-1; cdr3_nt: TGTGCCAGCAGTGTTTCGGTGAACACTGAAGCTTTCTTT; cdr3_aa: CASSVSVNTEAFF
v_call: TRBV4-3; clone_size: once; d_call: TRBD1; j_call: TRBJ2-3; cdr3_nt: TGCGCCAGCAGTTACGCCGGGACAGGGGGCACAGATACGCAGTATTTT; cdr3_aa: CASSYAGTGGTDTQYF
v_call: TRBV28; clone_size: .; d_call: TRBD1; j_call: TRBJ1-6; cdr3_nt: TGTGCCAGCCTCCCCGAGGGGGCCGTCTACTATAATTCACCCCTCCACTTT; cdr3_aa: CASLPEGAVYYNSPLHF
v_call: TRBV4-1; clone_size: .; d_call: .; j_call: TRBJ1-6; cdr3_nt: TGCGCCAGCAGCCAAGATGGGGACATGGGTTTCTCCTATAATTCACCCCTCCACTTT; cdr3_aa: CASSQDGDMGFSYNSPLHF
v_call: TRBV29-1; clone_size: .; d_call: TRBD2; j_call: TRBJ2-3; cdr3_nt: TGCAGCGTTGGGGAGCGACTAGCGGGTACAGATACGCAGTATTTT; cdr3_aa: CSVGERLAGTDTQYF
v_call: TRBV19; clone_size: .; d_call: TRBD1; j_call: TRBJ2-4; cdr3_nt: TGTGCCAGTAGTCCAAATAGGGTTACAGGGGGCGCGGGGAACATTCAGTACTTC; cdr3_aa: CASSPNRVTGGAGNIQYF
v_call: TRBV4-1; clone_size: .; d_call: .; j_call: TRBJ2-5; cdr3_nt: TGCGCCAGCAACCAATTTCGATTCGCTGAGTTACAAGAGACCCAGTACTTC; cdr3_aa: CASNQFRFAELQETQYF
v_call: TRBV9; clone_size: .; d_call: .; j_call: TRBJ2-7; cdr3_nt: TGTGCCAGCAGCCCGAGAGGAGGATTCTACGAGCAGTACTTC; cdr3_aa: CASSPRGGFYEQYF
v_call: TRBV30; clone_size: .; d_call: TRBD1; j_call: TRBJ1-4; cdr3_nt: TGTGCCCAACAACAGGGGGCGCTTGAAAAACTGTTTTTT; cdr3_aa: CAQQQGALEKLFF
v_call: TRBV7-9; clone_size: .; d_call: .; j_call: TRBJ2-1; cdr3_nt: TGTGCCAGCAGCTTAGGGGACAATGAGCAGTTCTTC; cdr3_aa: CASSLGDNEQFF
v_call: TRBV7-9; clone_size: .; d_call: .; j_call: TRBJ1-1; cdr3_nt: TGTGCCAGCAGCTTAGCCCCCGGCCAGGGATTAACTGAAGCTTTCTTT; cdr3_aa: CASSLAPGQGLTEAFF
v_call: TRBV2; clone_size: .; d_call: TRBD2; j_call: TRBJ2-3; cdr3_nt: TGTGCCAGCAGTGAGCTAGCGGGGGCCCTCGCCCCGCCGCAGTATTTT; cdr3_aa: CASSELAGALAPPQYF
v_call: TRBV6-6; clone_size: .; d_call: .; j_call: TRBJ2-1; cdr3_nt: TGTGCCAGCACCCCTCGTTTTGGGGAGCAGTTCTTC; cdr3_aa: CASTPRFGEQFF
v_call: TRBV12-5; clone_size: .; d_call: .; j_call: TRBJ2-4; cdr3_nt: TGTGCTAGTGGTTTGGTATTCGAGAACCTCCTAGCCAAAAACATTCAGTACTTC; cdr3_aa: CASGLVFENLLAKNIQYF
v_call: TRBV10-3; clone_size: .; d_call: .; j_call: TRBJ2-1; cdr3_nt: TGTGCCAGCAGCCGGACGCGCCACAATGAGCAGTTCTTC; cdr3_aa: CASSRTRHNEQFF
v_call: TRBV6-1; clone_size: .; d_call: .; j_call: TRBJ2-3; cdr3_nt: TGTGCCAGCAGCCTCGGAGGGGGCGCAGATACGCAGTATTTT; cdr3_aa: CASSLGGGADTQYF
v_call: TRBV13; clone_size: many; d_call: TRBD1; j_call: TRBJ2-2; cdr3_nt: TGTGCCAGCGGGGACAGGGCTCCCCCCGGGGAGCTGTTTTTT; cdr3_aa: CASGDRAPPGELFF
v_call: TRBV30; clone_size: .; d_call: TRBD1; j_call: TRBJ2-7; cdr3_nt: TGTGCCTGGCGGGGACAGGGGGCCTACGAGCAGTACTTC; cdr3_aa: CAWRGQGAYEQYF
v_call: TRBV30; clone_size: .; d_call: .; j_call: TRBJ1-2; cdr3_nt: TGTGCCTGGATTTTGGGCCTCGGAGGCTACACCTTC; cdr3_aa: CAWILGLGGYTF
v_call: TRBV19; clone_size: once; d_call: TRBD2; j_call: TRBJ2-7; cdr3_nt: TGTGCCAGTAGCCCCCCTAGCGGAGGTCCAGGAGAGCAGTACTTC; cdr3_aa: CASSPPSGGPGEQYF
v_call: TRBV7-2; clone_size: .; d_call: TRBD2; j_call: TRBJ2-2; cdr3_nt: TGTGCCAGCAACCCCCTAGCGGGAGGGGGCACCGGGGAGCTGTTTTTT; cdr3_aa: CASNPLAGGGTGELFF
v_call: TRBV5-1; clone_size: once; d_call: .; j_call: TRBJ1-6; cdr3_nt: TGCGCCAGCAGTACCACAACGCTTAATTCACCCCTCCACTTT; cdr3_aa: CASSTTTLNSPLHF
v_call: TRBV18; clone_size: .; d_call: .; j_call: TRBJ1-2; cdr3_nt: TGTGCCAGCTCACCCCAGACACCCAGCGGGGGCTACACCTTC; cdr3_aa: CASSPQTPSGGYTF
v_call: TRBV7-2; clone_size: .; d_call: .; j_call: TRBJ2-7; cdr3_nt: TGTGCCAGCAGCTTAGTGGGGGGCCCCTACGAGCAGTACTTC; cdr3_aa: CASSLVGGPYEQYF